This entry describes one TCR beta chain. These data are taken from a study of response to subunit inactivated influenza vaccine. This CDR3 has 15 amino acids. Via MiXCR, TCRdb re-called the RT-PCR reads, giving one row per CDR3 protein. Among 150,000 to 200,000 distinct CDR3 sequences listed, approximately 12% were seen once. In addition, the sample was reused for a study of T cells expressing NK-cell markers. That work adds: TCR beta cDNA was generated via 5'RACE template switching incorporating UMIs. The authors sequenced eight donors, of whom seven were HCMV-seropositive and one was seronegative.

The chain carries TRBV21-1 and TRBJ2-5; TRBD1, the table's D call, was not compared with the DNA. TRBV21-1 constitutes a pseudogene. This TCR was recovered from a man aged 50 to 59 who received an inactivated influenza vaccine. The material was CD8+ T cells sorted from PBMCs, obtained 11 to 12 days after vaccination. The CDR3 reads CASSLGAVGQETQYF. Here the CDR3 DNA reads TGTGCCAGCAGCCTGGGGGCAGTAGGACAAGAGACCCAGTACTTC.